What follows are 27 T cell receptor beta chains derived from one specimen sequenced in a study of cytomegalovirus exposure and HLA in healthy donors. With 60 Vbeta and 13 Jbeta primers, the PCR was carried out. Sequencing was performed with immunoSEQ multiplex PCR; in TCRdb, only in-frame clones are kept and a portion is missing. This table holds approximately 80,000 clones, 63% found once. Specimen: PBMCs. These receptor sequences come from a woman aged 40 to 50 in good health and CMV-seropositive.

J is TRBJ2-3 and V is TRBV6-5, with D maybe TRBD2 (5 bases). Trimming took 6 bases from V and 1 from J, leaving 11 bases between them. There are 14 residues in the CDR3. Germline loops: CDR1 MNHEY, CDR2 SVGAGI. As DNA, the CDR3 is TGTGCCAGCAGGATGGACTCCGGCACAGATACGCAGTATTTT. Translation gives CASRMDSGTDTQYF.

This chain joins TRBV5-6 and TRBJ2-3; D ambiguous. The length of the CDR3 is 13 residues. Germline V gene data show CDR1 as SGHDT and CDR2 as YYEEEE. Trimming removed 3 bases from V and 1 base from J, with 6 bases in between. In nucleotides, the CDR3 is TGTGCCAGCAGCTCCCGCGGCACAGATACGCAGTATTTT. Amino acids: CASSSRGTDTQYF.

The J gene is TRBJ1-2, the V gene TRBV27, with TRBD1 identical over 12 bases. Germline CDR1 and CDR2: MNHEY and SMNVEV (reference sequence). The CDR3 loop spans 15 amino acids. V dropped 6 bases and J dropped 6; count of bases not matched to a gene: 8. Written as DNA, the CDR3 is TGTGCCAGCAGGACGCGGGACAGGGGGCTCGATGGCTACACCTTC. Translating gives CASRTRDRGLDGYTF.

The chain links TRBV29-1 to TRBJ2-1; 9 positions agree with TRBD2. From germline, CDR1 is SQVTM and CDR2 ANQGSEA. This CDR3 is 15 amino acids long. Trimming removed 6 bases from V and 0 bases from J; junction bases left unmatched: 6. In nucleotides, the CDR3 is TGCAGCGTACCTAGCGGGACCGTCTCCTACAATGAGCAGTTCTTC. This sequence encodes CSVPSGTVSYNEQFF.

This clone showed up just a few times. The rearrangement links TRBV27 to TRBJ2-5; D possibly corresponds to TRBD2 (6 bases). CDR3 length equals 13 residues. Germline loops: CDR1 MNHEY, CDR2 SMNVEV (reference sequence). Trimming pared 2 bases from V and 4 bases from J, leaving 8 bases between. CDR3 in amino acids: CASSLRRVETQYF. The CDR3 nucleotides are TGTGCCAGCAGTTTAAGGAGGGTAGAGACCCAGTACTTC.

V usage is TRBV20-1 and J usage is TRBJ1-2; D is unclear. CDR3 length equals 11 residues. V was shortened by 3 bases and J by 5 bases, with 7 bases between the two germline ends. CDR1 is DFQATT and CDR2 is SNEGSKA in the germline V gene (reference sequence). CDR3 region: CSASGSYGYTF. CDR3 DNA: TGCAGTGCTAGTGGCAGTTATGGCTACACCTTC.

V is TRBV6-5 and J is TRBJ1-1; D uncertain. The V end lost 2 bases, the J end lost 6 bases, and 4 bases lay between the germline ends. CDR3 size: 11 residues. Germline-derived CDR1 and CDR2 are MNHEY and SVGAGI. CDR3 bases: TGTGCCAGCAGTTACGGAGCTGAAGCTTTCTTT. This encodes CASSYGAEAFF.

Only a few counts were recorded for this clone. The V call is TRBV14, the J call TRBJ2-7, with D perhaps matching TRBD1 (6 bases). The germline V and J ends were trimmed by 6 bases and 4 bases, with 16 bases remaining between them. Germline V CDR1 and CDR2: SGHDN, FVKESK. This CDR3 has 14 residues. CDR3 DNA sequence: TGTGCCAGCAGGTTTGGACAGCTCCAATACGAGCAGTACTTC. Its protein is CASRFGQLQYEQYF.

This sequence joins TRBV4-3 and TRBJ2-5; 13 bases fit TRBD2. Germline V lookup: CDR1 LGHNA, CDR2 YSLEER. The CDR3 has 18 amino acids. V lost 3 bases and J lost 5; bases outside the gene matches: 12. DNA for the CDR3: TGCGCCAGCAGCCATTCTCTCCGACTAGCGGGAGGATCGGAGACCCAGTACTTC. Amino acids: CASSHSLRLAGGSETQYF.

This clone was counted only a few times. V gene TRBV19 combines with J gene TRBJ2-2, with 8 bases lining up with TRBD1. The V gene's germline CDR1 is LNHDA and CDR2 SQIVND (reference sequence). This CDR3 spans 15 amino acids. V was clipped by 4 bases and J by 4 bases; unmatched bases: 5. The DNA for the CDR3 is TGTGCCAGTAGTAATCAGGGGGCTGGCACCGGGGAGCTGTTTTTT. Translated: CASSNQGAGTGELFF.

This clone was observed a few times. V and J are TRBV15 and TRBJ2-5; D perhaps matches TRBD1 (5 bases). The V gene lost 4 bases and the J gene lost 5 bases, with 20 bases spanning the gap. The CDR3 contains 16 residues. The germline V gene encodes CDR1 LNHNV and CDR2 YYDKDF (reference sequence). The CDR3 DNA reads TGTGCCACCAGCAAGAAGAGTGTAAATGCAGGGGAGACCCAGTACTTC. Translation gives CATSKKSVNAGETQYF.

This clone appeared a few times. This chain links TRBV27 with TRBJ1-1; 7 bases line up with TRBD1. The germline V gene has CDR1 MNHEY and CDR2 SMNVEV (reference sequence). This CDR3 has 17 amino acids. Losses at the gene ends were 4 bases for V and 0 bases for J; bases not matched to a gene: 11. In nucleotides, the CDR3 is TGTGCCAGCAGTTCATCAAACCCAACAGGGGTGAACACTGAAGCTTTCTTT. Protein sequence: CASSSSNPTGVNTEAFF.

The DNA for the CDR3 is TGTGCCAGCAGTTCGGGAGTCAGGACTGAAGCTTTCTTT. The encoded protein is CASSSGVRTEAFF. The V and J genes are TRBV28 and TRBJ1-1; unclear D gene. This CDR3 has 13 residues. The germline V gene encodes CDR1 MDHEN and CDR2 SYDVKM. Trimming removed 4 bases from V and 5 bases from J, with 11 bases in between.

The chain couples TRBV28 to TRBJ2-5; D is unresolved. Germline V gives CDR1 MDHEN, CDR2 SYDVKM. Deletions cut 8 bases from V and 3 bases from J, with 10 bases between. The CDR3 sequence is 12 residues long. The CDR3 bases are TGTGCCAGCGGCCCAAAGAAAGAGACCCAGTACTTC. Its translation is CASGPKKETQYF.

This clone appeared a few times. This chain joins TRBV6-5 and TRBJ1-1; maybe TRBD1 (5 bases). The length of the CDR3 is 14 residues. The germline V gene encodes CDR1 MNHEY and CDR2 SVGAGI. The V gene lost 5 bases and the J gene lost 3 bases, with 13 bases spanning the gap. The CDR3 loop reads CASSSGGRHTEAFF. The CDR3 bases are TGTGCCAGCAGTAGCGGGGGGAGACACACTGAAGCTTTCTTT.

The rearrangement links TRBV4-3 to TRBJ1-1, with TRBD1 identical over 10 bases. The germline gives CDR1 LGHNA, CDR2 YSLEER. The CDR3 is 14 amino acids. The junction had 10 bases not matched to a gene; V was cut back by 4 bases and J by 11 bases. The CDR3 here is CASSLQTGGDPAFF. In DNA form, the CDR3 reads TGCGCCAGCAGCCTACAGACAGGGGGCGATCCCGCTTTCTTT.

The chain employs TRBV18 and TRBJ2-1; D is unclear. The germline V gene encodes CDR1 KGHSH and CDR2 LQKENI. Trimming pared 3 bases from V and 5 bases from J, leaving 11 bases between. There are 14 residues in the CDR3. CDR3 residues: CASSPFMGDNEQFF. CDR3 DNA sequence: TGTGCCAGCTCACCTTTTATGGGCGACAATGAGCAGTTCTTC.

The rearrangement joins TRBV23-1 to TRBJ2-7, with 10 positions matching TRBD1. TRBV23-1 is filed as an ORF, its function uncertain. Germline trimming cut 6 bases from V and 6 bases from J; bases unmatched to any gene: 8. This CDR3 has 14 residues. As DNA, the CDR3 is TGCGCCAGCAGCCCCGGACAGGGGGTGTTCGAGCAGTACTTC. Amino acid sequence: CASSPGQGVFEQYF.

The rearrangement uses TRBV7-2 and TRBJ2-2; no firm D call. V gave up 3 bases and J gave up 4 bases, with 6 bases separating them. Germline V gene lookup returns CDR1 SGHTA and CDR2 FQGNSA. The CDR3 is 13 amino acids. CDR3 nucleotides: TGTGCCAGCAGCTTTCCTTCCACCGGGGAGCTGTTTTTT. Residues: CASSFPSTGELFF.

The chain joins TRBV7-2 to TRBJ1-2, with TRBD1 matching 8 bases. Germline values: CDR1 SGHTA, CDR2 FQGNSA. The CDR3 loop spans 14 amino acids. J was trimmed by 6 bases and V by 1 base; bases with no gene match: 4. CDR3 sequence: CASSLGQGAHGYTF. In nucleotides, the CDR3 is TGTGCCAGCAGCTTAGGCCAGGGGGCTCATGGCTACACCTTC.

The rearrangement joins TRBV5-1 to TRBJ2-6; 8 bases are shared with TRBD2. CDR1 and CDR2 (germline): SGHRS, YFSETQ. The V gene end was trimmed by 0 bases and the J gene end by 2 bases; junction bases not matched to a gene: 7. The CDR3 consists of 18 residues. The chain's CDR3 is CASSLAGTSNAGANVLTF. The CDR3 coding sequence is TGCGCCAGCAGCTTGGCCGGGACTAGTAACGCTGGGGCCAACGTCCTGACTTTC.

The J gene is TRBJ2-3, the V gene TRBV27; 10 bases map to TRBD2. The CDR3 totals 16 residues. With 2 bases clipped from V and 3 bases from J, the junction kept 5 bases outside the gene matches. The germline gives CDR1 MNHEY, CDR2 SMNVEV (reference sequence). CDR3 nucleotides: TGTGCCAGCAGTTTACTAGCGGGAGACGGTACAGATACGCAGTATTTT. Translating gives CASSLLAGDGTDTQYF.

The gene calls are TRBV2 and TRBJ1-5; 7 bases fit TRBD1. J lost 6 bases, V lost 1 base, and 12 bases had no gene match. This CDR3 spans 17 amino acids. From germline, CDR1 is SNHLY and CDR2 FYNNEI. Here the CDR3 DNA reads TGTGCCAGCAGTGAAGGTAGAGGAGGGGGCAGGCTTCAGCCCCAGCATTTT. This gives the protein CASSEGRGGGRLQPQHF.

CDR3 nucleotide sequence: TGTGCCAGCAGCTTTGCTAGCAGCTCCTACGAGCAGTACTTC. Protein sequence: CASSFASSSYEQYF. The chain combines TRBV5-4 with TRBJ2-7; tentative D call: TRBD2 (5 bases). The CDR3 sequence is 14 residues long. V dropped 2 bases and J dropped 0 bases, with 9 bases sitting between them. CDR1 SGHNT and CDR2 YYREEE come from the germline V gene (reference sequence). Drawing the rest from reference TRBV5-4 and TRBJ2-7, the complete variable domain is ETGVTQSPTHLIKTRGQQVTLRCSSQSGHNTVSWYQQALGQGPQFIFQYYREEENGRGNFPPRFSGLQFPNYSSELNVNALELDDSALYLCASSFASSSYEQYFGPGTRLTVT.

This sequence joins TRBV6-5 and TRBJ2-1; 11 bases agree with TRBD1. This CDR3 is 14 amino acids long. Unmatched junction bases numbered 2, after V lost 6 bases and J lost 4 bases. Germline assignment: CDR1 MNHEY and CDR2 SVGAGI. Here the CDR3 reads CASRRDRGYNEQFF. CDR3 nucleotide sequence: TGTGCCAGCAGAAGGGACAGGGGGTACAATGAGCAGTTCTTC.

V usage is TRBV7-9 and J usage is TRBJ2-3, with D unresolved. Trimming took off 5 bases at V and 3 bases at J, with 21 bases between the two ends. The CDR3 has 17 amino acids. From germline, CDR1 is SEHNR and CDR2 FQNEAQ (reference sequence). CDR3 DNA: TGTGCCAGCAGCGTGCGACCAACTACCGGTTTAACAGATACGCAGTATTTT. It encodes CASSVRPTTGLTDTQYF. The variable domain in full, with the rest retrieved from reference TRBV7-9 and TRBJ2-3, is DTGVSQNPRHKITKRGQNVTFRCDPISEHNRLYWYRQTLGQGPEFLTYFQNEAQLEKSRLLSDRFSAERPKGSFSTLEIQRTEQGDSAMYLCASSVRPTTGLTDTQYFGPGTRLTVL.

The chain combines TRBV5-1 with TRBJ1-6, with D possibly being TRBD1 (5 bases). CDR3 length: 16 amino acids. Looked up from germline, CDR1 is SGHRS and CDR2 is YFSETQ. The V end lost 5 bases, the J end lost 5 bases, and 17 bases lay between the germline ends. The CDR3 sequence: CASRQGIGGDNSPLHF. The CDR3 DNA is TGCGCCAGCAGACAAGGAATCGGGGGGGATAATTCACCCCTCCACTTT.